This T cell receptor (beta chain) was identified in a study of T-cell memory formation after mild COVID-19. Each CDR3 protein is one row after TCRdb ran MiXCR on the 5' RACE reads. The data contain under 70,000 distinct CDR3 sequences, 9% to 9.5% of them singletons. With 8 bases removed from V and 4 bases from J, the gap between germline ends came to 15 bases. CDR3 length equals 14 residues. Germline lookup yields CDR1 MNHEY and CDR2 SVGEGT. Material: PBMCs or a T cell subset sorted from them (not recorded which). This clonotype was obtained from a man aged 18-30 years who had mild COVID-19 (a few samples of this study predate the infection). Cell type and time point are not known. The rearrangement uses TRBV6-2 or TRBV6-3 and TRBJ2-4, with D perhaps TRBD1 or TRBD2 (6 bases each). The CDR3, as DNA: TGTGCCAGCCGCCTTAGGGGGGCTAAAAACATTCAGTACTTC. It is translated as CASRLRGAKNIQYF.